The 18 T cell receptor beta chains below were found in one sample sequenced in a study of blood T cell repertoires in COVID-19. Sequencing was performed with immunoSEQ multiplex PCR; in TCRdb, only in-frame clones are kept and a portion is missing. The sample comprises roughly 350,000 clones, 85% to 90% of which are singletons, and roughly 6.6% rests with the top ten. Material: peripheral blood. These receptors all come from a woman in her 70s with COVID-19, enrolled during active disease.

V is TRBV5-6 and J is TRBJ1-2; 7 bases are a match to TRBD1. The CDR3 consists of 16 residues. The germline CDR1 and CDR2 sequences are SGHDT and YYEEEE. Losses at the gene ends were 4 bases for V and 5 bases for J; bases not matched to a gene: 14. The CDR3 DNA is TGTGCCAGCAGCGGCGGACAGGAGCAAGGGATTTATGGCTACACCTTC. This sequence encodes CASSGGQEQGIYGYTF.

The chain couples TRBV6-2 or TRBV6-3 to TRBJ1-5, with D maybe TRBD1 (5 bases). Between the trimmed V and J ends, which lost 5 bases and 9 bases, there was a span of 8 bases. This CDR3 has 11 residues. Per germline, CDR1 MNHEY and CDR2 SVGEGT. In DNA form, the CDR3 reads TGTGCCAGCAGTGACCAGGGGCCCCAGCATTTT. Translated: CASSDQGPQHF.

The gene calls are TRBV19 and TRBJ1-2; D remains unclear. V was cut by 6 bases and J by 4 bases, with 12 bases left in between. The germline V gene has CDR1 LNHDA and CDR2 SQIVND (reference sequence). The CDR3 length is 13 residues. CDR3 DNA: TGTGCCAGTAGCCCCCTGGAGTTCTATGGCTACACCTTC. This codes for CASSPLEFYGYTF. Using reference TRBV19 and TRBJ1-2 for the parts outside the CDR3, the full variable domain is DGGITQSPKYLFRKEGQNVTLSCEQNLNHDAMYWYRQDPGQGLRLIYYSQIVNDFQKGDIAEGYSVSREKKESFPLTVTSAQKNPTAFYLCASSPLEFYGYTFGSGTRLTVV.

This clone was counted a single time. The chain has TRBV28 and TRBJ1-2; TRBD1 matches 11 bases. In germline, CDR1 is MDHEN, CDR2 SYDVKM. After removal of 6 bases from V and 8 bases from J, the junction contained 11 bases not matched to a gene. CDR3 length: 15 amino acids. Written as DNA, the CDR3 is TGTGCCAGCAGCCTGAGCCCCGGGACAGGGGGAGGCTACACCTTC. It codes for CASSLSPGTGGGYTF.

This clone came up once. The V call is TRBV7-9, the J call TRBJ1-1; TRBD1 might be the D (5 bases). Trimming left V 2 bases short and J 4 bases short, with 14 bases between. Germline CDR1 and CDR2: SEHNR and FQNEAQ (reference sequence). The CDR3 is 15 residues long. As DNA, the CDR3 is TGTGCCAGCAGCTTATTCGGGGGATCGGCCACTGAAGCTTTCTTT. Translated: CASSLFGGSATEAFF.

The chain joins TRBV24-1 to TRBJ1-1; the D gene is possibly TRBD1 (5 bases). CDR3 length equals 16 residues. V gave up 12 bases and J gave up 0 bases, with 22 bases separating them. Germline CDR1 KGHDR, CDR2 SFDVKD. The CDR3: CASAPDLDKMNTEAFF. In DNA form, the CDR3 reads TGTGCCTCCGCCCCCGACTTGGACAAAATGAACACTGAAGCTTTCTTT.

The chain is built from TRBV10-3 and TRBJ2-1; TRBD2 matches at 14 bases. From germline, CDR1 is ENHRY and CDR2 SYGVKD. Unmatched junction bases numbered 4, after V lost 2 bases and J lost 7 bases. This CDR3 contains 16 residues. The CDR3 coding sequence is TGTGCCATCAGTGAGCCGGGACTAGCGGGGGTTAATGAGCAGTTCTTC. Encoded protein: CAISEPGLAGVNEQFF.

The gene calls are TRBV5-1 and TRBJ2-1, with 9 bases that match TRBD2. The CDR3 is made up of 15 amino acids. V shed 0 bases and J 5 bases; nucleotides not matched to a gene: 3. Per germline, CDR1 SGHRS and CDR2 YFSETQ. As DNA, the CDR3 is TGCGCCAGCAGCTTGGAACTAGCGGGCGACAATGAGCAGTTCTTC. Translating gives CASSLELAGDNEQFF.

V gene TRBV2 combines with J gene TRBJ1-2, with TRBD1 matching over 9 bases. This CDR3 spans 15 amino acids. V was clipped by 7 bases and J by 0 bases; unmatched bases: 6. In germline, CDR1 is SNHLY, CDR2 FYNNEI. CDR3 DNA: TGTGCCAGCACCGAGGACAGGGGTGCTAACTATGGCTACACCTTC. Translated: CASTEDRGANYGYTF.

The V call is TRBV24-1, the J call TRBJ2-3, with TRBD1 matching 10 bases. The trim removed 3 bases at V and 2 bases at J, leaving 4 bases unmatched. CDR3 size: 16 residues. Germline loops: CDR1 KGHDR, CDR2 SFDVKD. The CDR3 coding sequence is TGTGCCACCAGTGATCTCGGGACAGGGGACACAGATACGCAGTATTTT. Residues: CATSDLGTGDTDTQYF.

CDR3 protein: CASSPGGLDTEAFF. The CDR3 region has the DNA TGTGCCAGCTCACCCGGGGGTCTCGATACTGAAGCTTTCTTT. The gene calls are TRBV18 and TRBJ1-1; D may be TRBD1 (5 bases). CDR3 length equals 14 residues. Trimming stripped 3 bases from V and 5 bases from J, with 13 bases between. Germline V gene data show CDR1 as KGHSH and CDR2 as LQKENI.

This chain links TRBV6-5 with TRBJ1-1; 9 bases are shared with TRBD1. Germline assignment: CDR1 MNHEY and CDR2 SVGAGI. J was trimmed by 5 bases and V by 8 bases; bases with no gene match: 3. CDR3 size: 12 residues. The CDR3 DNA sequence: TGTGCCAGCGATGGGACAGGGACTGAAGCTTTCTTT. Translating it yields CASDGTGTEAFF.

CDR3 amino acids: CASSYQTGLGNTIYF. The CDR3 nucleotides read TGTGCCAGCAGCTACCAGACAGGGTTAGGAAACACCATATATTTT. The chain links TRBV5-8 to TRBJ1-3; 7 bases align to TRBD1. The CDR3 covers 15 residues. With 3 bases clipped from V and 4 bases from J, the junction kept 7 bases outside the gene matches. Germline V gene data show CDR1 as SGHTS and CDR2 as YDEGEE.

This chain joins TRBV28 and TRBJ1-3; maybe TRBD1 (5 bases). In germline, CDR1 is MDHEN, CDR2 SYDVKM. CDR3 length: 15 amino acids. The V gene lost 3 bases and the J gene lost 5 bases, with 14 bases spanning the gap. CDR3 nucleotide sequence: TGTGCCAGCAGTTTCGGCCGGGGGGGGAGAAACACCATATATTTT. The encoded protein is CASSFGRGGRNTIYF.

CDR3 in DNA: TGTGCCAGCAGTTCCAGGGACAGAGCCTACGAGCAGTACTTC. Its translation is CASSSRDRAYEQYF. This chain joins TRBV6-2 or TRBV6-3 and TRBJ2-7; 7 nucleotides agree with TRBD1. V lost 4 bases, J lost 2 bases, and 5 bases stayed unmatched. This CDR3 comprises 14 residues. CDR1 and CDR2 (germline): MNHEY, SVGEGT.

The genes are TRBV12-3 or TRBV12-4 and TRBJ1-2; TRBD1 aligns across 7 bases. There are 12 residues in the CDR3. J was trimmed by 3 bases and V by 10 bases; bases with no gene match: 5. This CDR3 reads CAIRGRDYGYTF. In DNA, the CDR3 is TGTGCCATCAGGGGGAGAGACTATGGCTACACCTTC.

A word on this clone: The sample contains more than one DNA sequence encoding this CDR3. V is TRBV5-1 and J is TRBJ2-5; D gene uncertain. The germline V and J ends were trimmed by 0 bases and 2 bases, with 8 bases remaining between them. The CDR3 contains 14 residues. Germline V lookup: CDR1 SGHRS, CDR2 YFSETQ. Here the CDR3 DNA reads TGCGCCAGCAGCTTGGGAGGCCCTCAAGAGACCCAGTACTTC. Its translation: CASSLGGPQETQYF. The whole variable domain, remainder taken from reference TRBV5-1 and TRBJ2-5, is KAGVTQTPRYLIKTRGQQVTLSCSPISGHRSVSWYQQTPGQGLQFLFEYFSETQRNKGNFPGRFSGRQFSNSRSEMNVSTLELGDSALYLCASSLGGPQETQYFGPGTRLLVL.

The chain recombines TRBV4-3 with TRBJ1-3, with a tentative D call TRBD1 (6 bases). CDR3 size: 14 residues. V was clipped by 1 base and J by 8 bases, with 12 bases between them. Germline lookup yields CDR1 LGHNA and CDR2 YSLEER. DNA for the CDR3: TGCGCCAGCAGCCAAGTTATCAGGGGAGACACCATATATTTT. Translated, it gives CASSQVIRGDTIYF.